This entry lists 13 T cell receptor beta chains sequenced from one sample in a study of T cell responses to AZD1222 COVID-19 vaccine. Repertoires were generated with immunoSEQ multiplex PCR, while TCRdb's copy carries only in-frame clones and drops some. Here the sample spans around 140,000 clones, more than 85% being singletons. The starting material was peripheral blood, obtained 28 days after the second AZD1222 dose. These receptors all come from an adult who received the AZD1222 COVID-19 vaccine.

The rearrangement uses TRBV6-8 and TRBJ2-7, with 8 positions matching TRBD2. This CDR3 comprises 16 residues. V gave up 10 bases and J gave up 0 bases; unmatched junction bases: 14. Germline lookup yields CDR1 MNHGY and CDR2 SAAAGT. Here the CDR3 reads CATGKTSESLSYEQYV. The CDR3 nucleotides are TGTGCCACAGGAAAGACTAGCGAAAGCCTCTCCTACGAGCAGTACGTC.

The chain couples TRBV5-8 to TRBJ1-2, with no clear D. This CDR3 is 12 amino acids long. The ends were cut back, 0 bases at V and 8 bases at J, with 8 bases in the middle. From germline, CDR1 is SGHTS and CDR2 YDEGEE. The CDR3 DNA follows: TGTGCCAGCAGCTTGGCCTTGGGAGGCTACACCTTC. It is translated as CASSLALGGYTF.

The chain has TRBV4-1 and TRBJ1-1; unclear D gene. CDR3 length: 13 residues. Germline CDR1 is MGHRA and CDR2 is YSYEKL. V was pared by 4 bases and J by 1 base, with 7 bases between. In DNA form, the CDR3 reads TGCGCCAGCAGCCTCCCCGAGAACACTGAAGCTTTCTTT. Its translation is CASSLPENTEAFF.

This chain links TRBV6-6 with TRBJ1-1; 7 bases are shared with TRBD1. Looked up from germline, CDR1 is MNHNY and CDR2 is SVGAGI (reference sequence). V lost 5 bases to trimming and J lost 5 bases; unmatched junction nucleotides: 8. This CDR3 spans 14 amino acids. The CDR3 nucleotides are TGTGCCAGCAGTCCCAGGGGGATTGGGACTGAAGCTTTCTTT. Translating it yields CASSPRGIGTEAFF.

This chain connects TRBV2 to TRBJ1-3; D gene uncertain. Germline CDR1 SNHLY, CDR2 FYNNEI. V was trimmed by 1 base and J by 4 bases, leaving 2 bases between them. The CDR3 totals 12 residues. The CDR3 DNA is TGTGCCAGCAGTGAAGGAGGAAACACCATATATTTT. Its translation: CASSEGGNTIYF.

The chain recombines TRBV7-9 with TRBJ1-1; weak D call: TRBD1 (6 bases). Germline V gives CDR1 SEHNR, CDR2 FQNEAQ (reference sequence). The V end was cut by 5 bases, the J end by 6 bases, with 10 bases between. The CDR3 sequence is 12 residues long. CDR3 nucleotides: TGTGCCAGCAGCCCCCCAGGGGCTGAAGCTTTCTTT. This codes for CASSPPGAEAFF.

V usage is TRBV4-2 and J usage is TRBJ1-2, with D uncertain. The germline V gene has CDR1 LGHNA and CDR2 YNFKEQ. The CDR3 runs 14 residues. Trimming removed 0 bases from V and 3 bases from J, with 8 bases in between. The CDR3 here is CASSQEATDYGYTF. As DNA, the CDR3 is TGTGCCAGCAGCCAAGAAGCGACGGACTATGGCTACACCTTC.

This clone was detected only once. The gene calls are TRBV12-5 and TRBJ2-3; D is unclear. Trimming pared 10 bases from V and 2 bases from J, leaving 10 bases between. The CDR3 contains 12 residues. CDR1 is LGHNT, CDR2 FRNRAP, per germline. The CDR3 reads CATLATTDTQYF. CDR3 DNA sequence: TGTGCTACTCTTGCGACCACAGATACGCAGTATTTT.

The genes are TRBV9 and TRBJ2-1, with 11 nucleotides matching TRBD2. The CDR3 is 15 residues long. Germline V gene data show CDR1 as SGDLS and CDR2 as YYNGEE. V trimming: 9 bases; J trimming: 4 bases; junction bases outside the gene matches: 9. DNA for the CDR3: TGTGCCACGACCGGGACTAGCGGCCTATACAATGAGCAGTTCTTC. It specifies CATTGTSGLYNEQFF.

The V and J genes are TRBV11-2 and TRBJ1-1; D remains unclear. Germline lookup yields CDR1 SGHAT and CDR2 FQNNGV. The CDR3 length is 13 residues. The ends were cut back, 1 base at V and 4 bases at J, with 7 bases in the middle. The CDR3 region has the DNA TGTGCCAGCAGCTTAGTGGGCGGCACTGAAGCTTTCTTT. Its protein is CASSLVGGTEAFF.

The chain couples TRBV19 to TRBJ1-5; 7 bases align to TRBD1. V gave up 5 bases and J gave up 4 bases; unmatched junction bases: 11. The CDR3 sequence is 16 residues long. Germline-derived CDR1 and CDR2 are LNHDA and SQIVND (reference sequence). The chain's CDR3 is CASSPQQGSFNQPQHF. Here the CDR3 DNA reads TGTGCCAGTAGTCCCCAACAGGGGAGCTTTAATCAGCCCCAGCATTTT.

The rearrangement uses TRBV7-8 and TRBJ2-7; TRBD1 matches at 7 bases. Germline V gene sequence: CDR1 SGHVS, CDR2 FQNEAQ. CDR3 length: 15 residues. Trimming took 5 bases from V and 3 from J; bases not matched to a gene: 10. DNA for the CDR3: TGTGCCAGCAGCCTTTCTGGGACAGCCAACTACGAGCAGTACGTC. This codes for CASSLSGTANYEQYV.

The CDR3 DNA is TGCGCCAGCAGCTCGGGCAACTCGGGACAGGGGAATTCACCCCTCCACTTT. Amino acid sequence: CASSSGNSGQGNSPLHF. This rearrangement joins TRBV5-1 to TRBJ1-6, with 10 bases identical to TRBD1. The CDR3 sequence is 17 residues long. Germline V gives CDR1 SGHRS, CDR2 YFSETQ. J was trimmed by 7 bases and V by 3 bases; bases with no gene match: 10.